This T cell receptor (beta chain) emerged from a study of patients and donors after allogeneic stem cell transplantation. MiXCR was run by TCRdb on the RT-PCR reads, yielding one entry per CDR3 protein. The sample carries 900,000 to 1,000,000 distinct CDR3 sequences, more than 15% recorded once. There are 15 residues in the CDR3. The germline CDR1 and CDR2 sequences are SEHNR and FQNEAQ (reference sequence). J gave up 0 bases and V 6 bases, and 4 bases lay outside the gene matches. This clonotype came up a few times. The chain carries TRBV7-9 and TRBJ1-4, with 7 nucleotides matching TRBD1. The specimen sequenced was blood, either unsorted or a sorted T cell fraction (not recorded which). This receptor was obtained from a human donor who was either an allogeneic HSCT recipient or a stem cell or donor lymphocyte infusion donor (not recorded which). It is not recorded whose cells these are; they may come from a transplant donor. This CDR3 is CASRATGATNEKLFF. For the CDR3, the DNA is TGTGCCAGCAGAGCTACAGGGGCAACTAATGAAAAACTGTTTTTT.